This T cell receptor beta chain was recorded in a study of T cells in Graves' hyperthyroidism and ophthalmopathy. This clonotype was picked up many times. Amplification yielded TCR beta CDR3 regions, with RNA transcripts as the source. In the first-round RT-PCR of the TCR CDR3, the HTBI primer set was used. TCRdb passed the multiplex PCR reads through MiXCR, listing each CDR3 protein once. The sample has more than 500,000 distinct CDR3 sequences, 40% to 55% seen once. Germline lookup yields CDR1 SGHKS and CDR2 YYEKEE (reference sequence). There are 14 residues in the CDR3. Between the trimmed V and J ends, which lost 4 bases and 8 bases, there was a span of 18 bases.

The sequence derives from an adult woman with Graves' disease, either hyperthyroidism or ophthalmopathy (not recorded which). Material: peripheral blood or thyroid tissue (not recorded which). The V gene is TRBV5-5, the J gene TRBJ1-2; no clear D gene. The CDR3 spells CASSSARLARGYTF. The CDR3 nucleotides read TGTGCCAGCAGCAGTGCCCGATTGGCTCGCGGCTACACCTTC.